These 16 T cell receptor beta chains share one sample of origin, sequenced in a study of prognosis after radiotherapy for stage I lung cancer. Using two-round multiplex PCR, the authors amplified TCR beta CDR3 from genomic DNA. Specific primers for each TRBV and TRBJ gene were what first-round PCR used. TCRdb re-called the multiplex PCR reads through MiXCR, storing one row per CDR3 protein. This sample carries roughly 23,000 distinct CDR3 sequences, approximately 42% of them seen once, and the ten largest clones take approximately 52%. This material consisted of PBMCs, taken before or after stereotactic body radiation therapy (not recorded which). The receptors come from a donor aged 50 or older with non-small cell lung cancer.

This clonotype occurred a few times. The chain combines TRBV19 with TRBJ2-1, with 10 bases that match TRBD2. V lost 6 bases to trimming and J lost 2 bases; unmatched junction nucleotides: 4. The CDR3 loop spans 15 amino acids. CDR1 is LNHDA, CDR2 SQIVND, per germline (reference sequence). The chain's CDR3 is CASSGGTSAYNEQFF. The DNA of the CDR3 is TGTGCCAGTAGCGGCGGGACTAGCGCCTACAATGAGCAGTTCTTC.

The rearrangement uses TRBV24-1 and TRBJ2-3, with D unclear. Germline V gene data show CDR1 as KGHDR and CDR2 as SFDVKD. Trimming left V 4 bases short and J 7 bases short, with 8 bases between. There are 12 residues in the CDR3. CDR3 coding DNA: TGTGCCACCAGTGACGACCTTTATACGCAGTATTTT. Its protein product is CATSDDLYTQYF.

This clonotype was seen many times. V and J are TRBV7-9 and TRBJ2-1; no clear D gene. V was clipped by 2 bases and J by 3 bases, with 14 bases between them. CDR1 is SEHNR, CDR2 FQNEAQ, per germline (reference sequence). The CDR3 consists of 16 residues. The DNA for the CDR3 is TGTGCCAGCAGCTTAAGATCGCTTGGCGGCTACAATGAGCAGTTCTTC. Amino acid sequence: CASSLRSLGGYNEQFF. Full variable domain (missing parts from reference TRBV7-9 and TRBJ2-1): DTGVSQNPRHKITKRGQNVTFRCDPISEHNRLYWYRQTLGQGPEFLTYFQNEAQLEKSRLLSDRFSAERPKGSFSTLEIQRTEQGDSAMYLCASSLRSLGGYNEQFFGPGTRLTVL.

A word on this clonotype: This likely traces to a read error, being one base from a far larger clone. This chain uses TRBV6-1 with TRBJ2-2, with D possibly TRBD2 on 7 matching bases. The CDR3 length is 17 residues. The germline CDR1 and CDR2 sequences are MNHNS and SASEGT. The chain's CDR3 is CASRTTGTKGGTGDLFF. In DNA form, the CDR3 reads TGTGCCAGCAGAACTACCGGGACTAAAGGGGGGACCGGGGATCTGTTTTTT.

This clonotype was detected many times. J is TRBJ2-3 and V is TRBV19, with TRBD2 matching over 9 bases. CDR1 is LNHDA, CDR2 SQIVND, per germline (reference sequence). The CDR3 length is 15 residues. Germline trimming cut 7 bases from V and 6 bases from J; bases unmatched to any gene: 11. The CDR3 loop reads CASTPRGGRVDTQYF. The CDR3 nucleotides are TGTGCCAGTACCCCGCGGGGCGGGAGGGTGGATACGCAGTATTTT.

The rearrangement links TRBV6-1 to TRBJ2-7, with D possibly matching TRBD1 (6 bases). Deletions cut 10 bases from V and 3 bases from J, with 25 bases between. The CDR3 is made up of 16 amino acids. Germline V lookup: CDR1 MNHNS, CDR2 SASEGT. CDR3 sequence reads: CAINPLGRTVFYEQYF. CDR3 in DNA: TGTGCCATCAACCCCCTGGGAAGGACAGTCTTCTACGAGCAGTACTTC.

Many counts were recorded for this clonotype. The chain links TRBV9 to TRBJ2-5, with D maybe TRBD2 (7 bases). Germline-derived CDR1 and CDR2 are SGDLS and YYNGEE. V gave up 4 bases and J gave up 5 bases, with 21 bases separating them. The CDR3 extends over 16 amino acids. The CDR3 protein is CASSKSLGGALETQYF. The CDR3 region has the DNA TGTGCCAGCAGCAAAAGTTTGGGGGGGGCATTGGAGACCCAGTACTTC.

On this clonotype: This may be a read error: a much more frequent sequence differs by one nucleotide. The chain is built from TRBV11-2 and TRBJ1-1, with a weak D call TRBD1 (6 bases). The length of the CDR3 is 13 residues. Germline CDR1 reads SGHAT; CDR2 reads FQNNGV. The CDR3, as DNA: TGTGCCAGCAGCCCATTAGGGGGGGCTGAAGATTTCTTT. Its translation: CASSPLGGAEDFF. Full variable domain (remainder filled in from reference TRBV11-2 and TRBJ1-1): EAGVAQSPRYKIIEKRQSVAFWCNPISGHATLYWYQQILGQGPKLLIQFQNNGVVDDSQLPKDRFSAERLKGVDSTLKIQPAKLEDSAVYLCASSPLGGAEDFFGQGTRLTVV.

At least ten counts were recorded for this clonotype. The gene calls are TRBV27 and TRBJ2-7; 7 bases are a match to TRBD1. After removal of 4 bases from V and 2 bases from J, the junction contained 5 bases not matched to a gene. The CDR3 is made up of 14 amino acids. Germline CDR1 and CDR2: MNHEY and SMNVEV (reference sequence). The CDR3: CASSSLGQAYEQYF. In DNA form, the CDR3 reads TGTGCCAGCAGTTCCCTAGGACAGGCCTACGAGCAGTACTTC.

CDR3 sequence: CSATADSFSQETQYF. The DNA for the CDR3 is TGCAGTGCTACCGCGGACAGTTTCTCCCAAGAGACCCAGTACTTC. The V call is TRBV20-1, the J call TRBJ2-5; D perhaps matches TRBD1 (6 bases). V shed 4 bases and J shed 1 base, with 16 bases lying between them. Per germline, CDR1 DFQATT and CDR2 SNEGSKA (reference sequence). The CDR3 is 15 amino acids.

With respect to this clonotype: Its ends do not fully match the called genes, so a read error is possible. The chain joins TRBV5-1 to TRBJ2-2; weak D call: TRBD1 (6 bases). The germline gives CDR1 SGHRS, CDR2 YFSETQ. CDR3 length: 15 residues. The CDR3 loop is CASSLWPRGTGELLF. The CDR3 DNA is TGCGCCAGCAGCTTGTGGCCCAGGGGCACCGGGGAGCTGCTTTTT.

This clonotype was recorded only once. A far larger clone lies a single base away; this is likely a read error. The chain couples TRBV5-8 to TRBJ2-2; D is uncertain. V lost 2 bases and J 9 bases, leaving 23 bases between the germline ends. Germline CDR1 SGHTS, CDR2 YDEGEE. The length of the CDR3 is 17 residues. DNA for the CDR3: TGTGCCAGCAGCTTCCGCGCAGCTAGATCCAGCGCCTGGGAGCTGTTTTTT. Amino acids: CASSFRAARSSAWELFF. Filled out from reference TRBV5-8 and TRBJ2-2, the complete variable domain reads EAGVTQSPTHLIKTRGQQATLRCSPISGHTSVYWYQQALGLGLQFLLWYDEGEERNRGNFPPRFSGRQFPNYSSELNVNALELEDSALYLCASSFRAARSSAWELFFGEGSRLTVL.

This clonotype is medium-sized by share. The CDR3 sequence: CASSLAMGLSSYEQYF. The CDR3 DNA sequence: TGTGCCAGCAGTTTAGCGATGGGACTGAGCTCCTACGAGCAGTACTTC. The chain employs TRBV12-3 or TRBV12-4 and TRBJ2-7; perhaps TRBD2 as D (6 bases). Trimming pared 0 bases from V and 0 bases from J, leaving 12 bases between. The CDR3 contains 16 residues.

There are many counts of this clonotype. The rearrangement uses TRBV7-2 and TRBJ2-1; maybe TRBD2 (5 bases). Germline values: CDR1 SGHTA, CDR2 FQGNSA. The CDR3 sequence is 15 residues long. V was clipped by 5 bases and J by 0 bases, with 11 bases between them. The CDR3 DNA reads TGTGCCAGCAGCGCGGGCCCCCTCTCCTACAATGAGCAGTTCTTC. It translates to CASSAGPLSYNEQFF.

On this clonotype itself: A far larger clone is one base from this, pointing to a likely read error. The chain joins TRBV15 to TRBJ2-1, with a tentative D call TRBD2 (5 bases). The CDR3 is 13 amino acids. Trimming pared 10 bases from V and 9 bases from J, leaving 19 bases between. Germline V gene data show CDR1 as LNHNV and CDR2 as YYDKDF (reference sequence). The CDR3 loop is CASSGKALGEQFF. DNA of the CDR3: TGTGCCAGCTCCGGGAAAGCCTTAGGTGAGCAGTTCTTC.

To note about this clonotype: This is likely an artifact of a read error, given a far larger clone one base away. The rearrangement links TRBV6-5 to TRBJ2-5; D tentatively fits TRBD1 or TRBD2 (5 bases each). From germline, CDR1 is MNHEY and CDR2 SVGAGI. The ends were cut back, 1 base at V and 8 bases at J, with 8 bases in the middle. CDR3 length: 12 amino acids. DNA for the CDR3: TGTGCCAGCAGTTACTTGGGGGATACCCAGTACTTC. It specifies CASSYLGDTQYF.